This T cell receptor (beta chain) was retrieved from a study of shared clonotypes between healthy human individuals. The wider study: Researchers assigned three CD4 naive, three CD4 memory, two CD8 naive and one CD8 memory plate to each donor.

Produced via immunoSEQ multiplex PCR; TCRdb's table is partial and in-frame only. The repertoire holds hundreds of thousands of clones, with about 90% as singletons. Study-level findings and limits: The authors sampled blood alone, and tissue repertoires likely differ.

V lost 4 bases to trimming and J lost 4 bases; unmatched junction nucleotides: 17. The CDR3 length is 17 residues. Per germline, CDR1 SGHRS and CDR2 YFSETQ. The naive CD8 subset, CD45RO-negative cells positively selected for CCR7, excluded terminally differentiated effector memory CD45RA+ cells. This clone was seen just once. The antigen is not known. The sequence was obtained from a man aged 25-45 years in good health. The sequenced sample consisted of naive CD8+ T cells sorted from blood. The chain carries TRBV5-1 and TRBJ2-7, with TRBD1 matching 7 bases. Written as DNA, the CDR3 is TGCGCCAGCAGCCGGGTATTGGCTGACAGGGCCAATTACGAGCAGTACTTC. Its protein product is CASSRVLADRANYEQYF.